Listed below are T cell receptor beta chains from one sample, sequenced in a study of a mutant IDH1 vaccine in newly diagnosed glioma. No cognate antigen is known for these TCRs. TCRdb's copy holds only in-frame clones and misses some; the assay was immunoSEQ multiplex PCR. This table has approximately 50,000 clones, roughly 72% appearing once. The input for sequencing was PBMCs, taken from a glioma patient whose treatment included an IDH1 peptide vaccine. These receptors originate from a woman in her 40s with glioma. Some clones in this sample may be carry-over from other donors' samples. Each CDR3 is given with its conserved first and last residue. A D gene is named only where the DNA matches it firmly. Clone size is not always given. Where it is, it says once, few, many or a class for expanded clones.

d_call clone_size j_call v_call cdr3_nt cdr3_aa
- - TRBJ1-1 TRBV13 TGTGCCGGCGATCGACTGGGCACTGAAGCTTTCTTT CAGDRLGTEAFF
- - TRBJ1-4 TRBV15 TGTGCCACCAGCCAAACTAGGACTGGGGGTGAAAAACTGTTTTTT CATSQTRTGGEKLFF
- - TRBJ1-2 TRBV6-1 TGTGCCAGCAGTGAGTCGACAGCTGACTATGGCTACACCTTC CASSESTADYGYTF
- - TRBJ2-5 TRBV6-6 TGTGCCAGCAGATCCGGGACTTTTGAGACCCAGTACTTC CASRSGTFETQYF
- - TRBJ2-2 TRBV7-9 TGTGCCAGCAGCTCCACAGAGAACACCGGGGAGCTGTTTTTT CASSSTENTGELFF
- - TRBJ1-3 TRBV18 TGTGCCAGCTCACCACGGGCGCCCTCCGGGAACTCTGGAAACACCATATATTTT CASSPRAPSGNSGNTIYF
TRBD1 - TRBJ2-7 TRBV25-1 TGTGCCAGCAGTGGCAACCGGAGGACAGGGCCGATTTTAGAGCAGTACTTC CASSGNRRTGPILEQYF
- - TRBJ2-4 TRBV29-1 TGCAGCGTTGATCCGGGGAGGAACATTCAGTACTTC CSVDPGRNIQYF
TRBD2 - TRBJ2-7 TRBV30 TGTGCCTGGAGTAAAGGACTAGCGGGGGGGCCGTCCCTCTACGAGCAGTACTTC CAWSKGLAGGPSLYEQYF
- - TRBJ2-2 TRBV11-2 TGTGCCAGCAGCTTAATACTGGGGGGGCGCCGGCTAGTCACCGGGGAGCTGTTTTTT CASSLILGGRRLVTGELFF
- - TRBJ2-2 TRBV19 TGTGCCAGTAGTCGCGGGGCTAGGAACACCGGGGAGCTGTTTTTT CASSRGARNTGELFF
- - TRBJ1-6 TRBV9 TGTGCCAGCAGCGTAGCTTCCGGCTCACTCGGGAAAAATTCACCCCTCCACTTT CASSVASGSLGKNSPLHF
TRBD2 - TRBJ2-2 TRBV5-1 TGCGCCAGCAGATCTAGCGGGGTTAACACCGGGGAGCTGTTTTTT CASRSSGVNTGELFF
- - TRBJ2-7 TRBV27 TGTGCCAGCAGTTACACCGGGTCCCCCTACGAGCAGTACTTC CASSYTGSPYEQYF
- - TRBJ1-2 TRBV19 TGTGCCAGTAGTCTATATCGGTCGGGATTGGGTGGCTACACCTTC CASSLYRSGLGGYTF
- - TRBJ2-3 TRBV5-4 TGTGCCAGCAGCGGGGCCGGCCGGCCAGATACGCAGTATTTT CASSGAGRPDTQYF
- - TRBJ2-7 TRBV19 TGTGCCAGTCGAGCAGGCTCCTACGAGCAGTACTTC CASRAGSYEQYF
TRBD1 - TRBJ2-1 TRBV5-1 TGCGCCAGCAGCCCCGACAGGGTGTATGAGCAGTTCTTC CASSPDRVYEQFF
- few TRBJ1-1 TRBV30 TGTGCCTGGAGTGTACGAGGGGCCTCCACTGAAGCTTTCTTT CAWSVRGASTEAFF
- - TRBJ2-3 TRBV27 TGTGCCACGCATCGCACAGATACGCAGTATTTT CATHRTDTQYF
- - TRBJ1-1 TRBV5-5 TGTGCCAGCAGCGAGTTCACAAAGAACACTGAAGCTTTCTTT CASSEFTKNTEAFF
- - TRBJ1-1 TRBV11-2 TGTGCCAGCAGCTTACACTCGGCTGAAGCTTTCTTT CASSLHSAEAFF
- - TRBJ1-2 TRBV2 TGTGCCAGCACCGAAGACAGCGGGCCCTATGGCTACACCTTC CASTEDSGPYGYTF
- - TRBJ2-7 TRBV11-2 TGTGCCAGCAGCTCCCACCGCGGGCCCCTGAGCTCCTACGAGCAGTACTTC CASSSHRGPLSSYEQYF
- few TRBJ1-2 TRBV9 TGTGCCAGCGATAATCCCAGGGTCGGCTACACCTTC CASDNPRVGYTF
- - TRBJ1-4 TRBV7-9 TGTGCCAGCAGCTTACGTGGGCCAGACGAAAAACTGTTTTTT CASSLRGPDEKLFF
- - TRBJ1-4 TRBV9 TGTGCCAGCAGCGTGGGGGACATAACGGAAAAACTGTTTTTT CASSVGDITEKLFF
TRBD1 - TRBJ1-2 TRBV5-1 TGCGCCAGCAGGCCTCTACAGGGGGCGCGTGGCTACACCTTC CASRPLQGARGYTF
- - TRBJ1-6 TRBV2 TGTGCCAGCAGTGACCAGGCAGTGCGTTTGAATTCACCCCTCCACTTT CASSDQAVRLNSPLHF
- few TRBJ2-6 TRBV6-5 TGTGCCAGCAGTATGGGGGCTGGGGCCAACGTCCTGACTTTC CASSMGAGANVLTF
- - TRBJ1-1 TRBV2 TGTGCCAGCAGTGAATACGGGGGTGAAACTGAAGCTTTCTTT CASSEYGGETEAFF
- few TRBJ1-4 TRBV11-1 TGTGCCAGCAGCTTAAGGGGTGCAACTAATGAAAAACTGTTTTTT CASSLRGATNEKLFF
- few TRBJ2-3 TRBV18 TGTGCCAGCTCATTGGTACAGGGTGGGACAGATACGCAGTATTTT CASSLVQGGTDTQYF
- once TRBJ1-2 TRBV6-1 TGTGCCAGCAGTGAAGTAGAGGGGCCCTTCCCCTATGGCTACACCTTC CASSEVEGPFPYGYTF
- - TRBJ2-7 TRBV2 TGTGCCAGCAGTGAGAACGGATTCCTCTACGAGCAGTACTTC CASSENGFLYEQYF
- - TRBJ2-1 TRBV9 TGTGCCAGCAGCGTAGGGACCCAGGGTGAGCAGTTCTTC CASSVGTQGEQFF
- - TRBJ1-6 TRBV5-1 TGCGCCAGCAGCTTGGAGTCCCCGGTAAATTCACCCCTCCACTTT CASSLESPVNSPLHF
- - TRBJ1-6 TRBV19 TGTGCCAGTAGTGCCTACTCCTATAATTCACCCCTCCACTTT CASSAYSYNSPLHF
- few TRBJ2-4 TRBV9 TGTGCCAGCAGCCGCGGGGGCGGGTTGGACATTCAGTACTTC CASSRGGGLDIQYF
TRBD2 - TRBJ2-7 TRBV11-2 TGTGCCAGCAGCCGCCCCGAGGGTTTGGGCGGGGGTTACGAGCAGTACTTC CASSRPEGLGGGYEQYF
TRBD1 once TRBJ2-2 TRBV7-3 TGTGCCAGCAGCTTATTAGGGGGCCACACCGGGGAGCTGTTTTTT CASSLLGGHTGELFF
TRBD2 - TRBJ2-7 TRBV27 TGTGCCAGCAGTTATCAAAGGCGGGGACTATCTTCTTACGAGCAGTACTTC CASSYQRRGLSSYEQYF
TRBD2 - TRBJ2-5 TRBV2 TGTGCCAGCAGAGCTCCGGGACTAGCGGGGCAAGAGACCCAGTACTTC CASRAPGLAGQETQYF
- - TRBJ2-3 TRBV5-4 TGTGCCAGCAGCGCTAGGGGGGGGCAAGATACGCAGTATTTT CASSARGGQDTQYF
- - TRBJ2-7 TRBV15 TGTGCCACCAGCAGAGGTGCTGGGAATATCTACGAGCAGTACTTC CATSRGAGNIYEQYF
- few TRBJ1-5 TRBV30 TGTGCCTGGAGTGTTTCGGGGGCCAGCAATCAGCCCCAGCATTTT CAWSVSGASNQPQHF
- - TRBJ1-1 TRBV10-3 TGTGCCATCAGTTATAGCGATGAAGCTTTCTTT CAISYSDEAFF
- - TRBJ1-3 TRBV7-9 TGTGCCAGCAGCCCCCCTGACAAATACTCTGGAAACACCATATATTTT CASSPPDKYSGNTIYF
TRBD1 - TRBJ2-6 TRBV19 TGTGCCAGTAGTATCCCGGGACAGGGACACGCTGGGGCCAACGTCCTGACTTTC CASSIPGQGHAGANVLTF
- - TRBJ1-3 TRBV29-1 TGCAGCGGGCGGTACGCTGGAAACACCATATATTTC CSGRYAGNTIYF